One T cell receptor beta chain is described in this entry. The entry originates in a study of cytomegalovirus exposure and HLA in healthy donors. Overall study: The same platform used for the roughly 610 first-cohort repertoires was also used for the approximately 120 validation repertoires, as a later analysis reported.

Assay: immunoSEQ multiplex PCR; the TCRdb copy retains only in-frame clones and omits some. The sample lists approximately 240,000 clones; 90% to 95% were seen once. The germline V gene encodes CDR1 SGHNT and CDR2 YENEEA. The ends lost 0 bases at V and 7 bases at J; junction bases unmatched: 7. The CDR3 is 15 residues long. J is TRBJ2-5 and V is TRBV11-3, with 8 bases matching TRBD2. This receptor was obtained from a woman between 18 and 29 years old in good health and CMV-seronegative. Sequenced sample: PBMCs. CDR3 sequence (DNA): TGTGCCAGCAGCTTAGATGTGACTAGCGTGGCGACCCAGTACTTC. This sequence encodes CASSLDVTSVATQYF.